This T cell receptor beta chain appears in the sequencing data of a study of shared clonotypes between healthy human individuals. Data came from immunoSEQ multiplex PCR; TCRdb stores just in-frame clones and leaves some out. Seen here are roughly 2.6 million clones, about 92% observed once, and the top ten hold about 0.13%. This clone was observed a single time. J was trimmed by 6 bases and V by 0 bases; bases with no gene match: 6. The CDR3 has 16 residues. Germline V CDR1 and CDR2: MNHEY, SMNVEV (reference sequence). The sample taken for sequencing was naive CD4+ T cells sorted from blood. Stated subset: CD45RA+ positively selected. The TCR comes from a man aged 18 to 35 in good health. The rearrangement uses TRBV27 and TRBJ2-2; 8 nucleotides agree with TRBD1. In DNA form, the CDR3 reads TGTGCCAGCAGTTTATCGTTGGACAGGGTCCCCGGGGAGCTGTTTTTT. Residues: CASSLSLDRVPGELFF.